This T cell receptor beta chain came from a study of control samples from healthy donors and cancer patients. Trimming cost V 7 bases and J 2 bases, with 10 bases left between them. CDR3 size: 13 residues. This clone was counted a few times. Measured with immunoSEQ multiplex PCR; TCRdb has only the in-frame clones, and not every one. The profile shows about 92,000 clones, 82% of them singletons. V usage is TRBV12-3 or TRBV12-4 and J usage is TRBJ2-3; D may be TRBD1 or TRBD2 (5 bases each). This clonotype was sampled from a woman between 55 and 75 years old in good health. The sequenced sample consisted of blood. DNA for the CDR3: TGTGCCAGCATCGGGGACCACACAGATACGCAGTATTTT. Protein: CASIGDHTDTQYF.